This entry lists 2 T cell receptor beta chains sequenced from one sample in a study of CD8 T cells in ankylosing spondylitis. The study's findings and limits: Among TCR beta sequences, a motif of eight highly homologous variants appeared characteristic of ankylosing spondylitis blood.

TCRdb fed the 5' RACE reads into MiXCR, producing one record per CDR3 protein. This table has 700,000 to 850,000 distinct CDR3 sequences, approximately 12% appearing once. For these TCRs, the target antigens are not known. The sequenced sample was blood, either unsorted or a sorted T cell fraction (not recorded which). The receptors shown here come from a male donor with ankylosing spondylitis.

The chain recombines TRBV7-2 with TRBJ1-6; tentative D call: TRBD1 (6 bases). This CDR3 spans 16 amino acids. Trimming stripped 5 bases from V and 7 bases from J, with 18 bases between. Germline CDR1 SGHTA, CDR2 FQGNSA. CDR3 nucleotide sequence: TGTGCCAGCAGCCCCCGTGGACAGCAGACCAATTCACCCCTCCACTTT. This codes for CASSPRGQQTNSPLHF.

There are a few counts of this clonotype. CDR3 sequence reads: CASSYSIRGDEQYF. The CDR3 coding sequence is TGTGCCAGCAGTTACTCGATCCGGGGTGACGAGCAGTACTTC. The V and J genes are TRBV6-5 and TRBJ2-7; D is possibly TRBD2 (5 bases). The CDR3 loop spans 14 amino acids. Germline V gives CDR1 MNHEY, CDR2 SVGAGI. Trimming removed 0 bases at V and 5 bases at J, with 11 bases between.